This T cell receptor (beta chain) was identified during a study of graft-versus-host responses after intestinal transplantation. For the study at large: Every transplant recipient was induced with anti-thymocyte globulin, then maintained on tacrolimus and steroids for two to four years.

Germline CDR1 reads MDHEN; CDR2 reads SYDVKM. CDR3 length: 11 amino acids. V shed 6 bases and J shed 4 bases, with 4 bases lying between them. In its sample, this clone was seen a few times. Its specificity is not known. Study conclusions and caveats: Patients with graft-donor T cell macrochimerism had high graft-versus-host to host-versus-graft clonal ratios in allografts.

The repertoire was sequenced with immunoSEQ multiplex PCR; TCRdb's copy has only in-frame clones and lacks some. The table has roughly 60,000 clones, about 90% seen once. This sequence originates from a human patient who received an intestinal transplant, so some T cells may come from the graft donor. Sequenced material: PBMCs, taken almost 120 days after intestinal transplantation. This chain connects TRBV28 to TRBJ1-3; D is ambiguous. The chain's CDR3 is CASRVGNTIYF. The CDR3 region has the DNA TGTGCCAGCAGGGTCGGAAACACCATATATTTT.